This TCR beta chain is drawn from a study of blood T cell repertoires in COVID-19. Looking at the study overall: Both acute and convalescent COVID-19 samples were obtained from the United States, Italy and Spain. Sources were T cells, B-cell-depleted T cells, or PBMCs; the material itself was cDNA or gDNA.

As handled by the study authors: Using reference gene primer amplification, nucleated cell counts were estimated. Here immunoSEQ multiplex PCR was the method, and the copy in TCRdb shows in-frame clones only, minus some. The DNA was the basis for D and trimming; V, J and clone size are from that table. Among 65,000 to 75,000 clones, approximately 78% were seen once, and the ten largest hold about a sixth. Comments on this clone: A much larger clone is a single base away; this may be a read error.

This clonotype was sampled from a human donor in a cohort sampled during active COVID-19. The sequenced sample was peripheral blood.

Here the CDR3 reads CASNLSTGGTGELFF. The CDR3 nucleotides read TGTGCCAGCAACCTCTCTACTGGGGGGACCGGGGAGCTGTTTTTT. The chain combines TRBV11-2 with TRBJ2-2; a possible D gene is TRBD2 (6 bases). Trimming took off 7 bases at V and 5 bases at J, with 17 bases between the two ends. The CDR3 has 15 residues. Per germline, CDR1 SGHAT and CDR2 FQNNGV.